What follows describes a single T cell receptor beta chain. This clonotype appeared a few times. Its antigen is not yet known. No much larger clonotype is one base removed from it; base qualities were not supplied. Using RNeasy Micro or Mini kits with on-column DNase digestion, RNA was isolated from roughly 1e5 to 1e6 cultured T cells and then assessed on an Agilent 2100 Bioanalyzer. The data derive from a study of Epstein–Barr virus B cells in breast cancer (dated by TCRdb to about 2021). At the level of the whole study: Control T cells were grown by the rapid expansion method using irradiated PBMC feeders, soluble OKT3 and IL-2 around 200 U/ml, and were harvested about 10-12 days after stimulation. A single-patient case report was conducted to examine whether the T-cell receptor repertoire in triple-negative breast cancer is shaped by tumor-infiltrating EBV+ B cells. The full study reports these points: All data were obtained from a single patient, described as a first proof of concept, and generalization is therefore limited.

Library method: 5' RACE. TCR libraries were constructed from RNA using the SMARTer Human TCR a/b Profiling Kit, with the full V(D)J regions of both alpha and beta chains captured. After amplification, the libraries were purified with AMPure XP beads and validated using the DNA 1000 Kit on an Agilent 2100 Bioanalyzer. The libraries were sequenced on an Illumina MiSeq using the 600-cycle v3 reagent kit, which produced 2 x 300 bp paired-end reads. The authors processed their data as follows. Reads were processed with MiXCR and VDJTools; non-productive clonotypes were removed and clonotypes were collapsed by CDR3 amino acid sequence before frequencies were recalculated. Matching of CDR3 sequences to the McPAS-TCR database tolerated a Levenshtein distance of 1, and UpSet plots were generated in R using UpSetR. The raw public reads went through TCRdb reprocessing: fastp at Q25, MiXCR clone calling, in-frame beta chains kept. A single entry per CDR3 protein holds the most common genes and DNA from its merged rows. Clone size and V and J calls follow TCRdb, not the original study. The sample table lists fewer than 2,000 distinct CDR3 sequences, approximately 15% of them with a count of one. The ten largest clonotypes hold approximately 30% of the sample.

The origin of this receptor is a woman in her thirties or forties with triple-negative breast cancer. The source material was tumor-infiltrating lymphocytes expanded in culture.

The DNA sequence reads TGTGCCAGCATTCTCCGGGACAGACCCTACGAGCAGTACTTC. This gives the protein CASILRDRPYEQYF. The chain links TRBV6-2 or TRBV6-3 with TRBJ2-7, with 7 bases in between that match TRBD1. Clipping removes 7 bases from V and 2 bases from J, with 8 as the unmatched junction base count. From the germline V gene, CDR1 is MNHEY and CDR2 is SVGEGT. From its cysteine to its phenylalanine, the CDR3 spans 14 amino acids. Just the 42-base CDR3 DNA is kept, in frame starting at base 1.